The 25 T cell receptor beta chains in this list originate from one sample, sequenced in a study of T cell responses to AZD1222 COVID-19 vaccine. TCRdb's table, derived via immunoSEQ multiplex PCR, lists solely in-frame clones and lacks some. The table shows approximately 130,000 clones, with roughly 87% occurring only once. This material consisted of peripheral blood, taken 28 days after the second AZD1222 dose. Every receptor here comes from an adult who received the AZD1222 COVID-19 vaccine.

The table lists this clone with a count of one. The CDR3 region is CAWRSGNSYNSPLHF. The CDR3 region has the DNA TGTGCCTGGAGGTCAGGGAACTCCTATAATTCACCCCTCCACTTT. This rearrangement joins TRBV30 to TRBJ1-6, with D perhaps TRBD1 (5 bases). Germline assignment: CDR1 GTSNPN and CDR2 SVGIG (reference sequence). Trimming left V 3 bases short and J 0 bases short, with 9 bases between. This CDR3 comprises 15 residues.

The V gene is TRBV27, the J gene TRBJ1-4; D not resolved. This CDR3 is built from 14 residues. V lost 3 bases and J lost 7, with 12 bases in between. In germline, CDR1 is MNHEY, CDR2 SMNVEV (reference sequence). The CDR3 loop is CASSFSGSSEKLFF. The CDR3 DNA reads as TGTGCCAGCAGTTTCTCTGGGTCGAGTGAAAAACTGTTTTTT.

This chain uses TRBV6-5 with TRBJ2-2, with a weak D call TRBD1 (6 bases). The germline gives CDR1 MNHEY, CDR2 SVGAGI. The V end lost 7 bases, the J end lost 4 bases, and 13 bases lay between the germline ends. The length of the CDR3 is 14 residues. CDR3 protein: CASKGGTPTGELFF. CDR3 sequence (DNA): TGTGCCAGCAAGGGTGGGACACCCACCGGGGAGCTGTTTTTT.

The rearrangement uses TRBV5-6 and TRBJ1-4; D call uncertain. Trimming cost V 4 bases and J 5 bases, with 12 bases left between them. Germline CDR1 is SGHDT and CDR2 is YYEEEE. CDR3 length: 14 amino acids. CDR3 amino acids: CASSIKASNEKLFF. The CDR3 DNA is TGTGCCAGCAGCATCAAGGCCTCAAATGAAAAACTGTTTTTT.

A few counts support this clone. This sequence joins TRBV5-5 and TRBJ1-1, with TRBD1 as a possible D gene (5 bases). The CDR3 spans 14 residues. Trimming pared 0 bases from V and 3 bases from J, leaving 9 bases between. Germline V lookup: CDR1 SGHKS, CDR2 YYEKEE (reference sequence). The CDR3 DNA reads as TGTGCCAGCAGCTTGGCAGGGTTGTACACTGAAGCTTTCTTT. It is translated as CASSLAGLYTEAFF.

The V and J genes are TRBV7-8 and TRBJ2-1; no reliable D call. The CDR3 runs to 13 residues. Trimming pared 4 bases from V and 2 bases from J, leaving 6 bases between. CDR1 SGHVS and CDR2 FQNEAQ come from the germline V gene. CDR3 residues: CASSSRTYNEQFF. The CDR3, as DNA: TGTGCCAGCAGCTCTAGGACCTACAATGAGCAGTTCTTC.

The gene calls are TRBV5-1 and TRBJ2-1; perhaps TRBD2 as D (5 bases). The CDR3 spans 11 residues. The V gene lost 4 bases and the J gene lost 8 bases, with 7 bases spanning the gap. Germline loops: CDR1 SGHRS, CDR2 YFSETQ. For the CDR3, the DNA is TGCGCCAGCAGCCATAGCGATGAGCAGTTCTTC. Its protein product is CASSHSDEQFF.

CDR3 in DNA: TGTGCCAGCAGTGTTCAGGGGTTGAATCAGCCCCAGCATTTT. It is translated as CASSVQGLNQPQHF. The chain links TRBV2 to TRBJ1-5; D may be TRBD1 (6 bases). The CDR3 is made up of 14 amino acids. With 4 bases removed from V and 4 bases from J, the gap between germline ends came to 11 bases. Germline V gene lookup returns CDR1 SNHLY and CDR2 FYNNEI.

The rearrangement links TRBV7-9 to TRBJ2-2, with D tentatively TRBD1 (7 bases). V was trimmed by 0 bases and J by 6 bases, leaving 11 bases between them. The CDR3 is 15 amino acids. Germline lookup yields CDR1 SEHNR and CDR2 FQNEAQ (reference sequence). The CDR3 spells CASSLAEGASGELFF. The CDR3 DNA sequence: TGTGCCAGCAGCTTAGCGGAGGGGGCATCCGGGGAGCTGTTTTTT.

The V gene is TRBV4-1, the J gene TRBJ1-2, with D unresolved. Trimming removed 0 bases at V and 3 bases at J, with 11 bases between. The length of the CDR3 is 15 residues. Germline V CDR1 and CDR2: MGHRA, YSYEKL. CDR3 region: CASSQDDVAYYGYTF. The CDR3 bases are TGCGCCAGCAGCCAAGATGACGTAGCATACTATGGCTACACCTTC.

The chain couples TRBV29-1 to TRBJ1-2, with a possible D match to TRBD1 (5 bases). CDR3 size: 12 residues. Trimming left V 4 bases short and J 8 bases short, with 14 bases between. From germline, CDR1 is SQVTM and CDR2 ANQGSEA. In DNA, the CDR3 is TGCAGCGTTGTTGACAGACTATACGGCTACACCTTC. Translated, it gives CSVVDRLYGYTF.

The chain employs TRBV30 and TRBJ2-5, with D perhaps being TRBD1 or TRBD2 (5 bases each). This CDR3 has 15 residues. The germline CDR1 and CDR2 sequences are GTSNPN and SVGIG (reference sequence). Trimming took 3 bases from V and 3 from J, leaving 17 bases between them. The CDR3 DNA reads as TGTGCCTGGAGGGACGGGGCTAGGGCTAAAGAGACCCAGTACTTC. Its protein product is CAWRDGARAKETQYF. The full variable domain, in which reference TRBV30 and TRBJ2-5 provide the parts outside the CDR3, is SQTIHQWPATLVQPVGSPLSLECTVEGTSNPNLYWYRQAAGRGLQLLFYSVGIGQISSEVPQNLSASRPQDRQFILSSKKLLLSDSGFYLCAWRDGARAKETQYFGPGTRLLVL.

The chain links TRBV30 to TRBJ2-5; D uncertain. This CDR3 has 12 residues. Germline assignment: CDR1 GTSNPN and CDR2 SVGIG (reference sequence). V was shortened by 5 bases and J by 2 bases, with 9 bases between the two germline ends. The CDR3 DNA reads as TGTGCCTGGGGAGAACAACAAGAGACCCAGTACTTC. Protein product: CAWGEQQETQYF.

J is TRBJ1-6 and V is TRBV6-6, with no clear D. This CDR3 spans 16 amino acids. V lost 4 bases and J 7 bases, leaving 17 bases between the germline ends. The germline V gene has CDR1 MNHNY and CDR2 SVGAGI (reference sequence). The CDR3: CASSSLLMVGNSPLHF. CDR3 DNA sequence: TGTGCCAGCAGTTCCCTCTTAATGGTCGGGAATTCACCCCTCCACTTT.

The chain carries TRBV7-9 and TRBJ1-1; TRBD1 agrees at 10 bases. The junction had 6 bases not matched to a gene; V was cut back by 5 bases and J by 0 bases. Germline CDR1 reads SEHNR; CDR2 reads FQNEAQ (reference sequence). The CDR3 contains 16 residues. CDR3 DNA: TGTGCCAGCAGCCCAAGGACAGGGGGGTTGAACACTGAAGCTTTCTTT. It translates to CASSPRTGGLNTEAFF.

This clone was counted between two and nine times. The chain links TRBV5-1 to TRBJ1-4; TRBD1 agrees at 7 bases. J lost 10 bases, V lost 4 bases, and 10 bases had no gene match. The CDR3 sequence is 14 residues long. CDR1 is SGHRS, CDR2 YFSETQ, per germline. The CDR3 spells CASSPDRDLGKLFF. As DNA, the CDR3 is TGCGCCAGCAGCCCCGACAGGGACTTGGGAAAACTGTTTTTT.

The CDR3: CASRGGLLRGGYTF. In DNA form, the CDR3 reads TGTGCCAGCAGAGGGGGACTCCTGAGAGGTGGCTACACCTTC. The gene calls are TRBV28 and TRBJ1-2; weak D call: TRBD1 (6 bases). The CDR3 extends over 14 amino acids. Trimming removed 6 bases from V and 7 bases from J, with 18 bases in between. Germline CDR1 MDHEN, CDR2 SYDVKM.

V gene TRBV7-9 combines with J gene TRBJ1-2, with a tentative D call TRBD1 (5 bases). CDR3 length: 12 residues. The ends were cut back, 6 bases at V and 4 bases at J, with 9 bases in the middle. The germline gives CDR1 SEHNR, CDR2 FQNEAQ (reference sequence). CDR3 DNA sequence: TGTGCCAGCAGACGGGACGTCTATGGCTACACCTTC. Encoded protein: CASRRDVYGYTF.

The chain links TRBV7-2 to TRBJ1-5; D not certain. The CDR3 contains 13 residues. Trimming stripped 1 base from V and 4 bases from J, with 5 bases between. The germline V gene has CDR1 SGHTA and CDR2 FQGNSA. The CDR3 DNA follows: TGTGCCAGCAGCTTAGACCCGAATCAGCCCCAGCATTTT. It specifies CASSLDPNQPQHF.

The chain couples TRBV21-1 to TRBJ2-7; the D segment call TRBD1 is taken from the table without a DNA check. TRBV21-1 is flagged as a pseudogene. The CDR3 contains 17 residues. The CDR3 DNA reads TGTGCCAGCAGCAAAACCAATATCGACAGGGCGACTGTCGAGCAGTACTTC. This translates into CASSKTNIDRATVEQYF.

The chain recombines TRBV5-4 with TRBJ1-1; TRBD1 might be the D (6 bases). CDR3 length: 15 residues. Per germline, CDR1 SGHNT and CDR2 YYREEE (reference sequence). V lost 5 bases, J lost 5 bases, and 19 bases lay in between. The CDR3 nucleotides read TGTGCCAGCAGGCTCGACGGGGGGGCAGGTACTGAAGCTTTCTTT. Translation: CASRLDGGAGTEAFF.

The chain is built from TRBV14 and TRBJ2-1; TRBD2 matches 11 bases. This CDR3 is 14 amino acids long. The ends lost 3 bases at V and 6 bases at J; junction bases unmatched: 1. Looked up from germline, CDR1 is SGHDN and CDR2 is FVKESK. The CDR3 reads CASSQGTSGNEQFF. The CDR3 coding sequence is TGTGCCAGCAGCCAGGGGACTAGCGGCAATGAGCAGTTCTTC.

This chain links TRBV5-1 with TRBJ2-1; D unclear. Germline V gives CDR1 SGHRS, CDR2 YFSETQ. The CDR3 length is 12 residues. With 5 bases removed from V and 7 bases from J, the gap between germline ends came to 10 bases. CDR3 region: CASRDGYNEQFF. CDR3 coding DNA: TGCGCCAGCAGGGACGGGTATAATGAGCAGTTCTTC. Looking up the rest from reference TRBV5-1 and TRBJ2-1 gives the full variable domain: KAGVTQTPRYLIKTRGQQVTLSCSPISGHRSVSWYQQTPGQGLQFLFEYFSETQRNKGNFPGRFSGRQFSNSRSEMNVSTLELGDSALYLCASRDGYNEQFFGPGTRLTVL.

The chain combines TRBV6-2 or TRBV6-3 with TRBJ1-1, with no clear D. V was cut by 2 bases and J by 0 bases, with 13 bases left in between. CDR1 is MNHEY, CDR2 SVGEGT, per germline. There are 16 residues in the CDR3. DNA for the CDR3: TGTGCCAGCAGTTACGAGTCAGGCTACATGAACACTGAAGCTTTCTTT. This gives the protein CASSYESGYMNTEAFF.

The CDR3 spells CASSSTNTGELFF. CDR3 DNA: TGTGCCAGCAGTTCCACCAACACCGGGGAGCTGTTTTTT. This chain links TRBV28 with TRBJ2-2; D unclear. The CDR3 runs 13 residues. The V gene lost 4 bases and the J gene lost 2 bases, with 5 bases spanning the gap. Germline CDR1 and CDR2: MDHEN and SYDVKM.